These 20 T cell receptor beta chains were sequenced from one sample in a study of technical replicates of blood from a handful of donors. Sequenced by immunoSEQ multiplex PCR; TCRdb stores in-frame clones only, minus some. The table lists 35,000 to 50,000 clones, around 96% of them singletons, with roughly 0.35% in the top ten. The sample was T cells isolated from PBMCs. All receptors derive from a human donor in good health.

This clone has only one observation. V usage is TRBV9 and J usage is TRBJ1-3; TRBD1 matches 8 bases. Germline V gene data show CDR1 as SGDLS and CDR2 as YYNGEE. V gave up 3 bases and J gave up 6 bases; unmatched junction bases: 8. CDR3 length: 15 residues. The CDR3 region is CASSAGGQEENTIYF. Here the CDR3 DNA reads TGTGCCAGCAGCGCCGGGGGACAGGAGGAAAACACCATATATTTT.

The chain carries TRBV4-1 and TRBJ1-1; TRBD1 aligns across 7 bases. CDR1 is MGHRA and CDR2 is YSYEKL in the germline V gene. The CDR3 has 14 amino acids. V dropped 3 bases and J dropped 6; count of bases not matched to a gene: 7. The CDR3 region is CASSQRQGIPEAFF. The DNA of the CDR3 is TGCGCCAGCAGCCAGCGACAGGGAATCCCTGAAGCTTTCTTT.

The J gene is TRBJ2-5, the V gene TRBV29-1; 7 bases are a match to TRBD1. In germline, CDR1 is SQVTM, CDR2 ANQGSEA. J gave up 5 bases and V 8 bases, and 17 bases lay outside the gene matches. This CDR3 is built from 15 residues. The CDR3 region has the DNA TGCAGCTCTAACCCTGGGTACAGGGGTGGGGAGACCCAGTACTTC. It codes for CSSNPGYRGGETQYF.

This chain uses TRBV4-1 with TRBJ2-2; 7 bases are shared with TRBD2. CDR3 length: 17 residues. Trimming cost V 3 bases and J 4 bases; bases outside gene matches: 11. CDR1 is MGHRA, CDR2 YSYEKL, per germline. The chain's CDR3 is CASSQGRGRAITGELFF. CDR3 DNA: TGCGCCAGCAGCCAGGGCAGAGGGAGGGCCATCACCGGGGAGCTGTTTTTT.

The CDR3 DNA reads as TGCGCCAGCAGCTCAGGAGGGCCTAGCACAGATACGCAGTATTTT. It encodes CASSSGGPSTDTQYF. This chain connects TRBV5-1 to TRBJ2-3, with D possibly being TRBD2 (6 bases). Per germline, CDR1 SGHRS and CDR2 YFSETQ. This CDR3 contains 15 residues. Trimming removed 3 bases from V and 0 bases from J, with 11 bases in between.

The chain is built from TRBV6-5 and TRBJ1-1; TRBD1 might be the D (5 bases). The CDR3 is made up of 15 amino acids. V lost 7 bases to trimming and J lost 5 bases, with 20 bases between them. The germline V gene encodes CDR1 MNHEY and CDR2 SVGAGI. The CDR3, as DNA: TGTGCCAGCACCTTCCTGGGGGGAGTTGGGACTGAAGCTTTCTTT. As protein: CASTFLGGVGTEAFF.

The V gene is TRBV19, the J gene TRBJ2-7; 9 nucleotides line up with TRBD2. The CDR3 extends over 12 amino acids. Germline values: CDR1 LNHDA, CDR2 SQIVND (reference sequence). V dropped 10 bases and J dropped 0; count of bases not matched to a gene: 1. The CDR3 nucleotides read TGTGCCACTAGCGGGGTCTCCTACGAGCAGTACTTC. This translates into CATSGVSYEQYF.

For this clone: A read error may account for a junction end that differs from germline. V gene TRBV9 combines with J gene TRBJ1-1, with D maybe TRBD1 (6 bases). From germline, CDR1 is SGDLS and CDR2 YYNGEE. CDR3 length: 14 residues. The CDR3 sequence is CASTVGGGGTEAFF. The CDR3 region has the DNA TGTGCCAGCACCGTAGGGGGAGGTGGAACTGAAGCTTTCTTT.

This chain joins TRBV7-3 and TRBJ1-1, with 12 nucleotides matching TRBD1. J lost 8 bases, V lost 4 bases, and 2 bases had no gene match. The V gene's germline CDR1 is SGHTA and CDR2 FQGTGA. The CDR3 extends over 13 amino acids. The CDR3: CASSWGQGAEAFF. CDR3 bases: TGTGCCAGCAGCTGGGGACAGGGGGCCGAAGCTTTCTTT.

The rearrangement joins TRBV6-5 to TRBJ1-3; 7 bases are a match to TRBD1. CDR1 and CDR2 (germline): MNHEY, SVGAGI. There are 13 residues in the CDR3. J lost 8 bases, V lost 5 bases, and 6 bases had no gene match. The CDR3 loop is CASSRQGSHTIYF. CDR3 DNA: TGTGCCAGCAGTCGACAGGGTTCACACACCATATATTTT.

The V call is TRBV5-1, the J call TRBJ1-5; no firm D call. The CDR3 runs 15 residues. Germline CDR1 reads SGHRS; CDR2 reads YFSETQ. V was clipped by 1 base and J by 2 bases, with 10 bases between them. Here the CDR3 DNA reads TGCGCCAGCAGCTTGCCCGGGGATGGCAATCAGCCCCAGCATTTT. Protein sequence: CASSLPGDGNQPQHF.

A single count supports this clone. The rearrangement links TRBV27 to TRBJ1-2; 7 bases match TRBD1. The germline V gene encodes CDR1 MNHEY and CDR2 SMNVEV (reference sequence). The V segment lost 5 bases and the J segment 3 bases; nucleotides outside the gene matches: 9. The CDR3 runs 15 residues. The CDR3 sequence: CASSLTGTDYYGYTF. Here the CDR3 DNA reads TGTGCCAGCAGTCTGACCGGGACAGACTACTATGGCTACACCTTC.

The rearrangement joins TRBV28 to TRBJ2-7; TRBD1 agrees at 7 bases. V was pared by 3 bases and J by 3 bases, with 14 bases of the junction left unmatched. Germline CDR1 MDHEN, CDR2 SYDVKM. CDR3 length: 17 residues. The CDR3 spells CASSLNLKGALFYEQYF. The CDR3 DNA is TGTGCCAGCAGTTTGAACTTGAAGGGGGCCTTGTTCTACGAGCAGTACTTC.

The chain combines TRBV29-1 with TRBJ2-1, with TRBD2 matching 13 bases. This CDR3 has 16 residues. After removal of 6 bases from V and 9 bases from J, the junction contained 14 bases not matched to a gene. Looked up from germline, CDR1 is SQVTM and CDR2 is ANQGSEA. The CDR3 region is CSVDSSLAGGPGEQFF. The CDR3 DNA is TGCAGCGTCGACTCGTCACTAGCGGGAGGGCCCGGTGAGCAGTTCTTC.

The gene calls are TRBV30 and TRBJ2-1; D is perhaps TRBD2 (6 bases). Trimming cost V 5 bases and J 9 bases, with 20 bases left between them. CDR1 is GTSNPN, CDR2 SVGIG, per germline (reference sequence). The CDR3 covers 14 residues. The DNA of the CDR3 is TGTGCCTGGGGCGCGGGGACCGTTGTAGGTGAGCAGTTCTTC. It codes for CAWGAGTVVGEQFF.

This chain connects TRBV4-3 to TRBJ2-7, with a possible D match to TRBD2 (6 bases). Germline values: CDR1 LGHNA, CDR2 YSLEER. Trimming left V 0 bases short and J 4 bases short, with 13 bases between. The CDR3 runs to 15 residues. CDR3 bases: TGCGCCAGCAGCCAAGAGTTATGGGGGAGGTACGAGCAGTACTTC. This codes for CASSQELWGRYEQYF.

V usage is TRBV30 and J usage is TRBJ1-4; 9 bases match TRBD1. Germline V gene sequence: CDR1 GTSNPN, CDR2 SVGIG (reference sequence). This CDR3 has 15 amino acids. V lost 3 bases, J lost 5 bases, and 7 bases stayed unmatched. Here the CDR3 reads CAWSGGTGINEKLFF. The CDR3 DNA follows: TGTGCCTGGAGCGGAGGGACAGGGATAAATGAAAAACTGTTTTTT.

V is TRBV4-2 and J is TRBJ2-3; D is possibly TRBD2 (6 bases). The length of the CDR3 is 16 residues. Germline-derived CDR1 and CDR2 are LGHNA and YNFKEQ. With 1 base removed from V and 0 bases from J, the gap between germline ends came to 11 bases. CDR3 sequence reads: CASSQAGTSSTDTQYF. Written as DNA, the CDR3 is TGTGCCAGCAGCCAAGCCGGGACTTCTAGCACAGATACGCAGTATTTT.

This clone has just one count. The CDR3 protein is CAISEQGGEQYF. The DNA for the CDR3 is TGTGCCATCAGTGAACAGGGGGGCGAGCAGTACTTC. The rearrangement joins TRBV10-3 to TRBJ2-7; TRBD1 aligns across 8 bases. The CDR3 has 12 residues. Germline CDR1 reads ENHRY; CDR2 reads SYGVKD. Trimming at V came to 3 bases and at J to 6 bases, leaving 1 base not matched to a gene.

This clone was picked up a small number of times. CDR3 region: CASSAGTGELTEAFF. The CDR3 DNA reads as TGTGCCAGCAGCGCCGGGACAGGGGAGCTCACTGAAGCTTTCTTT. This chain links TRBV28 with TRBJ1-1; 10 positions agree with TRBD1. V lost 6 bases and J lost 4; bases outside the gene matches: 8. This CDR3 is built from 15 residues. Looked up from germline, CDR1 is MDHEN and CDR2 is SYDVKM.